This T cell receptor (beta chain) was recovered during a study of T-cell memory formation after mild COVID-19. MiXCR, run by TCRdb on the 5' RACE reads, gives a single entry per CDR3 protein. Of 170,000 or so distinct CDR3 sequences in the sample, roughly 30% were seen once. V gave up 0 bases and J gave up 0 bases, with 7 bases separating them. The germline gives CDR1 SGHVS, CDR2 FNYEAQ. The CDR3 contains 15 residues. J is TRBJ2-3 and V is TRBV7-6, with D perhaps matching TRBD2 (6 bases). The material sequenced was PBMCs or a T cell subset sorted from them (not recorded which). The clonotype comes from an adult woman who had mild COVID-19 (a few samples of this study predate the infection). Cell type and time point are not known. CDR3 coding DNA: TGTGCCAGCAGCTTAGCTGCGGGGAGCACAGATACGCAGTATTTT. Translated, it gives CASSLAAGSTDTQYF.